This TCR beta chain appears in the sequencing data of a study of blood T cell repertoires in COVID-19. The wider study: The samples span acute and convalescent COVID-19 from the United States, Italy and Spain.

Germline CDR1 is GTSNPN and CDR2 is SVGIG (reference sequence). Deletions cut 0 bases from V and 0 bases from J, with 13 bases between. CDR3 size: 16 residues. Measured with immunoSEQ multiplex PCR; TCRdb has only the in-frame clones, and not every one. Counted here are about 430,000 clones, roughly 90% occurring once; the ten biggest clones make up 0.8% to 0.85%. Sequencing used peripheral blood. The TCR sequence derives from a man younger than 35 with COVID-19, enrolled during active disease. The chain links TRBV30 to TRBJ2-3; D not certain. The CDR3 DNA sequence: TGTGCCTGGAGTGTACTTGCGCGACTTAGCACAGATACGCAGTATTTT. Its translation is CAWSVLARLSTDTQYF.